This T cell receptor (beta chain) was found in a study of blood T cell repertoires in COVID-19 (dated by TCRdb to about 2020). As for the study more broadly: Collaborator samples came from the United States, Italy and Spain and covered acute and convalescent phases of COVID-19. The samples were drawn from the first 160 participants of the ongoing ImmuneRACE study and from 950 to 1,500 subjects provided by 6 global collaborators. The repertoires were released in a freely available public database intended as a resource for research on the immune response to SARS-CoV-2. The material from the prospective study consisted of cDNA or gDNA derived from T cells, B-cell-depleted T cells, or PBMCs. Subjects who had been exposed to COVID-19, were actively infected with it, or had recovered from it provided the deeply sampled blood TCRbeta repertoires that made up the dataset. Nearly every sample came with metadata listing a de-identified subject ID, COVID-19 status, age in years and sex. Where available, HLA class I and class II types were taken from metadata supplied by the sample provider and were not determined by assay-based typing. Summary of the overall study and its limitations: How much clinical and demographic metadata was included differed by source and by participant, and the metadata was provided uncurated.

The immunoSEQ Assay, a bias-controlled multiplex PCR, was used to amplify TCRbeta CDR3 regions from genomic DNA. Processing in the source paper ran as follows. The number of nucleated cells in each sample was estimated from the amplification of reference gene primers within the assay. Sequence reads were collapsed and filtered to measure the absolute abundance of every unique TCRbeta CDR3 rearrangement. Productive Simpson clonality was computed per sample as the square root of Simpson's diversity index over productive rearrangements. The table was pulled from immuneACCESS by TCRdb, which kept in-frame rearrangements only. Such tables lose some clones; where checked, under half of the loss comes from unresolved V genes, and the rest has no known cause. V and J calls plus clone size are reproduced from that table; the DNA served to infer D and trimming. This sample gives roughly 160,000 clones in total; roughly 90% of them show up just once. The biggest ten clones account for approximately 2% of the sample.

Collaborating institutions collected whole blood in K2EDTA tubes following their own protocols. For TCRbeta analysis, collaborators shipped samples as frozen whole blood, isolated PBMCs, or DNA extracted from either of those sample types. CDR3 length: 13 amino acids, cysteine to phenylalanine. Of all the DNA, just the CDR3 is kept, 39 bases in frame from base 1. Via the germline V gene, CDR1 is SGHNT and CDR2 YENEEA. Relative to germline, V is 3 bases shorter and J is 6 bases shorter, with 12 bases between their ends. Concerning this clone: Its cognate antigen has yet to be identified. Nothing much larger sits one base from this clone, and base qualities are not available.

The receptor was derived from a man between 18 and 29 years old with acute or convalescent COVID-19. The sequence joins TRBV11-3 to TRBJ2-7, with the D gene call left open. The sequenced sample was peripheral blood. The CDR3: CASSFKFGGEQYF. The sequence in DNA is TGTGCCAGCAGCTTCAAATTCGGCGGCGAGCAGTACTTC.